These 12 T cell receptor beta chains were all obtained from the same sample, sequenced in a study of blood T cells in healthy people across ages. A J-beta primer mix and a sample-barcoded 5' primer were used in a second PCR of about 7 to 12 cycles. One entry per CDR3 protein, called by TCRdb with MiXCR from the 5' RACE reads. The data show some 850,000 distinct CDR3 sequences, under 30% seen once. These data were also reused for a study on T cells of mothers and their children.

Material for sequencing was blood. These receptor sequences come from a boy between 10 and 17 years old in good health.

This rearrangement joins TRBV20-1 to TRBJ2-5; the D gene is possibly TRBD2 (6 bases). The germline V gene has CDR1 DFQATT and CDR2 SNEGSKA (reference sequence). This CDR3 contains 12 residues. V lost 1 base, J lost 3 bases, and 6 bases lay in between. The CDR3 sequence is CSARVAEETQYF. CDR3 sequence (DNA): TGCAGTGCTAGAGTAGCGGAAGAGACCCAGTACTTC.

The chain combines TRBV24-1 with TRBJ2-5; D gene unclear. CDR3 length: 13 amino acids. Germline V lookup: CDR1 KGHDR, CDR2 SFDVKD. Trimming pared 1 base from V and 3 bases from J, leaving 5 bases between. In DNA, the CDR3 is TGTGCCACCAGTGATTTTAAGGAAGAGACCCAGTACTTC. It yields the protein CATSDFKEETQYF.

The chain joins TRBV10-3 to TRBJ2-2; the D is unclear. The germline V and J ends were trimmed by 5 bases and 4 bases, with 14 bases remaining between them. There are 15 residues in the CDR3. Germline V gives CDR1 ENHRY, CDR2 SYGVKD. The CDR3, as DNA: TGTGCCATCAGTTTGGACCTGGATGGCACCGGGGAGCTGTTTTTT. Translated, it gives CAISLDLDGTGELFF.

The chain is built from TRBV6-4 and TRBJ2-3; 8 bases fit TRBD1. CDR3 size: 15 residues. From germline, CDR1 is MRHNA and CDR2 SNTAGT. Trimming removed 4 bases from V and 2 bases from J; junction bases left unmatched: 5. CDR3 protein: CASSGGRGPTDTQYF. Written as DNA, the CDR3 is TGTGCCAGCAGTGGTGGCAGGGGGCCCACAGATACGCAGTATTTT.

The V and J genes are TRBV19 and TRBJ2-5; 7 bases are shared with TRBD1. The better agreement between TRBJ2-7 and the DNA end casts doubt on the J call. In germline, CDR1 is LNHDA, CDR2 SQIVND (reference sequence). The CDR3 extends over 15 amino acids. The CDR3 loop is CASSAGTENPYEQYF. In nucleotides, the CDR3 is TGTGCCAGTAGCGCCGGGACAGAAAACCCCTACGAGCAGTACTTC.

The J gene is TRBJ1-6, the V gene TRBV11-2, with 8 bases lining up with TRBD1. Germline trimming cut 5 bases from V and 10 bases from J; bases unmatched to any gene: 10. Germline V gives CDR1 SGHAT, CDR2 FQNNGV. The CDR3 length is 15 residues. As DNA, the CDR3 is TGTGCCAGCAGCCCCGAACGTACAGGGGGGTCACCCCTCCACTTT. This codes for CASSPERTGGSPLHF. Full variable domain (rest looked up from reference TRBV11-2 and TRBJ1-6): EAGVAQSPRYKIIEKRQSVAFWCNPISGHATLYWYQQILGQGPKLLIQFQNNGVVDDSQLPKDRFSAERLKGVDSTLKIQPAKLEDSAVYLCASSPERTGGSPLHFGNGTRLTVT.

The chain uses TRBV29-1 and TRBJ1-2, with D possibly TRBD1 on 6 matching bases. Per germline, CDR1 SQVTM and CDR2 ANQGSEA. V was shortened by 0 bases and J by 1 base, with 9 bases between the two germline ends. This CDR3 spans 14 amino acids. The CDR3 bases are TGCAGCGTTGAAGATCAGGGGATTAACTATGGCTACACCTTC. Encoded protein: CSVEDQGINYGYTF.

This clonotype was seen a handful of times. CDR3 DNA sequence: TGTGCCAGCAGCTTGGTGTCAGGGAGTGATGAAAAACTGTTTTTT. This encodes CASSLVSGSDEKLFF. V is TRBV7-9 and J is TRBJ1-4, with a tentative D call TRBD1 (5 bases). V gave up 3 bases and J gave up 6 bases, with 14 bases separating them. Germline CDR1 and CDR2: SEHNR and FQNEAQ (reference sequence). The CDR3 spans 15 residues.

V and J are TRBV28 and TRBJ2-5, with D perhaps matching TRBD1 or TRBD2 (6 bases each). Looked up from germline, CDR1 is MDHEN and CDR2 is SYDVKM. The CDR3 has 13 residues. The germline V and J ends were trimmed by 8 bases and 3 bases, with 13 bases remaining between them. The CDR3 nucleotides read TGTGCCAGCTCCGGGGGCAGCAAAGAGACCCAGTACTTC. Encoded protein: CASSGGSKETQYF.

In its sample, this clonotype was seen a few times. This CDR3 reads CASSYGGAATNEKLFF. The CDR3 bases are TGTGCCAGCAGTTACGGGGGGGCCGCAACTAATGAAAAACTGTTTTTT. The chain employs TRBV6-6 and TRBJ1-4; D may be TRBD1 (6 bases). Germline CDR1 and CDR2: MNHNY and SVGAGI (reference sequence). The CDR3 is 16 amino acids. V was trimmed by 2 bases and J by 0 bases, leaving 10 bases between them.

The genes are TRBV11-2 and TRBJ2-1, with 9 bases identical to TRBD1. The DNA matches TRBJ2-7 better at its end, which makes the J call doubtful. In germline, CDR1 is SGHAT, CDR2 FQNNGV. This CDR3 is 14 amino acids long. CDR3 protein: CASSVGQGNYEQYF. CDR3 nucleotides: TGTGCCAGCAGCGTGGGACAGGGTAACTACGAGCAGTACTTC.

The gene calls are TRBV28 and TRBJ2-7, with D unresolved. V dropped 7 bases and J dropped 2 bases, with 12 bases sitting between them. CDR3 length: 13 residues. From germline, CDR1 is MDHEN and CDR2 SYDVKM. CDR3 nucleotide sequence: TGTGCCAGCACCCCGTGGAGCACCTACGAGCAGTACTTC. This codes for CASTPWSTYEQYF.